The count of the clone carrying this T cell receptor (beta chain) is one. Its antigen is as yet unknown. Other DNA sequences in the same sample also yield this CDR3. TCRdb's table, derived via immunoSEQ multiplex PCR, lists solely in-frame clones and lacks some. The sample holds 30,000 to 35,000 clones; 95% are singletons and the top ten take 0.15% to 0.2%. Donors were patients with active juvenile idiopathic arthritis. V was pared by 3 bases and J by 10 bases, with 3 bases of the junction left unmatched. Germline CDR1 and CDR2: SGHNT and YENEEA. CDR3 length equals 13 residues. The data originate from a study of circulating and synovial CD4+ cells in juvenile arthritis. General study points: Circulating pathogenic-like and bulk T cells looked alike by Vbeta family usage. Shared-clonotype fractions with synovium likely underestimate full repertoire overlap.

Sequenced input: CD4+ T cells from blood. This clonotype was sampled from a human donor with juvenile idiopathic arthritis. V is TRBV11-3 and J is TRBJ1-6, with TRBD1 matching 7 bases. The CDR3 is CASSFDRESPLHF. CDR3 nucleotides: TGTGCCAGCAGCTTCGACAGGGAATCACCCCTCCACTTT.